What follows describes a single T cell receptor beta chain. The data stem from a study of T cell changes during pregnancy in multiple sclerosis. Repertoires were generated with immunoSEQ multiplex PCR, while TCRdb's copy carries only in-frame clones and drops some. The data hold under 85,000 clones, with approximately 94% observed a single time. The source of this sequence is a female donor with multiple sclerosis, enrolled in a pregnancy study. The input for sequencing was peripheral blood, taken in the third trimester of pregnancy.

The CDR3 sequence: CASSQGLAGRGETQYF. The DNA for the CDR3 is TGCGCCAGCAGCCAAGGACTAGCGGGGAGGGGGGAGACCCAGTACTTC. This chain joins TRBV4-3 and TRBJ2-5; 11 nucleotides align to TRBD2. In germline, CDR1 is LGHNA, CDR2 YSLEER. The junction had 6 bases not matched to a gene; V was cut back by 1 base and J by 5 bases. This CDR3 spans 16 amino acids.